These 22 T cell receptor beta chains were all obtained from the same sample, sequenced in a study of CD8+ T cells in alopecia areata. The authors extracted RNA and reverse transcribed it into cDNA as the sequencing template. The assay was immunoSEQ multiplex PCR, and TCRdb's table has in-frame clones only and misses some. There are 95,000 to 150,000 clones in the sample; around 53% occur only once, and roughly 0.5% lies in the top ten. Described treatment: oral pan-JAK inhibitor, 5-10 mg twice daily. Sequences were derived from CD4+ T cells sorted from blood, sampled at week 4, from a patient treated with tofacitinib. The receptors shown here come from a human donor with alopecia areata.

The V call is TRBV9, the J call TRBJ1-1; D not resolved. Trimming left V 7 bases short and J 4 bases short, with 17 bases between. Germline CDR1 reads SGDLS; CDR2 reads YYNGEE. The CDR3 contains 14 residues. The DNA for the CDR3 is TGTGCCAGCGGAAGAGAGGACCTAGGCACTGAAGCTTTCTTT. This encodes CASGREDLGTEAFF. Looking up the rest from reference TRBV9 and TRBJ1-1 gives the full variable domain: DSGVTQTPKHLITATGQRVTLRCSPRSGDLSVYWYQQSLDQGLQFLIQYYNGEERAKGNILERFSAQQFPDLHSELNLSSLELGDSALYFCASGREDLGTEAFFGQGTRLTVV.

The rearrangement links TRBV6-6 to TRBJ2-5; D call uncertain. CDR1 and CDR2 (germline): MNHNY, SVGAGI (reference sequence). The CDR3 is 14 amino acids. V lost 2 bases and J lost 2, with 9 bases in between. In DNA, the CDR3 is TGTGCCAGCAGTTACAACGGGCCACAAGAGACCCAGTACTTC. Its protein is CASSYNGPQETQYF.

This chain joins TRBV4-2 and TRBJ2-7; D is possibly TRBD1 (6 bases). Germline values: CDR1 LGHNA, CDR2 YNFKEQ. The CDR3 is made up of 14 amino acids. V shed 1 base and J shed 4 bases, with 11 bases lying between them. CDR3: CASSQGQGTYEQYF. The CDR3, as DNA: TGTGCCAGCAGCCAAGGGCAGGGGACATACGAGCAGTACTTC.

This clone was detected only a few times. The genes are TRBV2 and TRBJ1-5, with unresolved D. This CDR3 region has 14 residues. V shed 2 bases and J shed 6 bases, with 11 bases lying between them. CDR1 is SNHLY and CDR2 is FYNNEI in the germline V gene. For the CDR3, the DNA is TGTGCCAGCAGTGAACAGGTAGCGGGTCAGCCCCAGCATTTT. Its protein product is CASSEQVAGQPQHF.

This clone has a handful of counts. The chain uses TRBV7-6 and TRBJ1-6, with a possible D match to TRBD1 (6 bases). This CDR3 has 15 residues. Germline loops: CDR1 SGHVS, CDR2 FNYEAQ. Trimming shortened V by 1 base and J by 9 bases, and 13 bases separated the two germline ends. The CDR3 bases are TGTGCCAGCAGCTTAGAACAGGACAGACGTTCACCCCTCCACTTT. It specifies CASSLEQDRRSPLHF.

The V and J genes are TRBV5-6 and TRBJ1-4; tentatively, D is TRBD1 (5 bases). Trimming shortened V by 4 bases and J by 5 bases, and 15 bases separated the two germline ends. CDR3 length equals 15 residues. Germline V gene lookup returns CDR1 SGHDT and CDR2 YYEEEE. The CDR3 protein is CASSDPGARNEKLFF. In DNA, the CDR3 is TGTGCCAGCAGCGATCCCGGGGCGAGGAATGAAAAACTGTTTTTT.

This clone was found a few times. The rearrangement uses TRBV5-1 and TRBJ2-7; D unresolved. Trimming removed 0 bases at V and 2 bases at J, with 6 bases between. There are 13 residues in the CDR3. Looked up from germline, CDR1 is SGHRS and CDR2 is YFSETQ. CDR3 loop: CASSLGSTYEQYF. The CDR3, as DNA: TGCGCCAGCAGCTTGGGCAGCACCTACGAGCAGTACTTC. The full variable domain, in which reference TRBV5-1 and TRBJ2-7 provide the parts outside the CDR3, is KAGVTQTPRYLIKTRGQQVTLSCSPISGHRSVSWYQQTPGQGLQFLFEYFSETQRNKGNFPGRFSGRQFSNSRSEMNVSTLELGDSALYLCASSLGSTYEQYFGPGTRLTVT.

This clone occurred a few times. This chain connects TRBV19 to TRBJ2-1; 7 bases are a match to TRBD1. With V trimmed by 10 bases and J by 10 bases, 10 bases remained unmatched. Germline assignment: CDR1 LNHDA and CDR2 SQIVND (reference sequence). The CDR3 is 12 amino acids. CDR3 region: CATDRVNGEQFF. In nucleotides, the CDR3 is TGTGCCACTGACAGGGTGAACGGGGAGCAGTTCTTC.

This rearrangement joins TRBV18 to TRBJ1-1; TRBD1 matches at 7 bases. The CDR3 spans 11 residues. Germline CDR1 KGHSH, CDR2 LQKENI. The V segment lost 5 bases and the J segment 10 bases; nucleotides outside the gene matches: 4. CDR3 protein: CASSEGAGAFF. The CDR3 coding sequence is TGTGCCAGCTCAGAGGGGGCAGGAGCTTTCTTT.

This CDR3 reads CASSGWGGPTNEKLFF. CDR3 in DNA: TGTGCCAGCAGTGGTTGGGGAGGGCCAACTAATGAAAAACTGTTTTTT. The chain uses TRBV25-1 and TRBJ1-4; no definite D call. The CDR3 consists of 16 residues. Trimming shortened V by 4 bases and J by 0 bases, and 12 bases separated the two germline ends. CDR1 and CDR2 (germline): MGHDK, SYGVNS.

This clone was seen a handful of times. The chain carries TRBV7-9 and TRBJ2-3; 8 bases match TRBD2. Germline V lookup: CDR1 SEHNR, CDR2 FQNEAQ (reference sequence). Trimming removed 2 bases from V and 2 bases from J; junction bases left unmatched: 6. This CDR3 has 16 residues. The CDR3 bases are TGTGCCAGCAGCTTACTGGCGGGGGGCGCCACAGATACGCAGTATTTT. It codes for CASSLLAGGATDTQYF.

The V call is TRBV2, the J call TRBJ2-6, with no clear D. This CDR3 has 15 residues. The V gene lost 8 bases and the J gene lost 0 bases, with 11 bases spanning the gap. CDR1 and CDR2 (germline): SNHLY, FYNNEI. CDR3 nucleotides: TGTGCCAGCGGTGGACCTAGCTCTGGGGCCAACGTCCTGACTTTC. It yields the protein CASGGPSSGANVLTF.

This clone was detected a few times. The chain links TRBV12-5 to TRBJ1-2; D uncertain. V lost 3 bases to trimming and J lost 2 bases, with 1 base between them. This CDR3 spans 11 amino acids. Germline V lookup: CDR1 LGHNT, CDR2 FRNRAP. The CDR3 sequence is CASGLNYGYTF. For the CDR3, the DNA is TGTGCTAGTGGTTTAAACTATGGCTACACCTTC.

The gene calls are TRBV7-6 and TRBJ2-1; 10 bases are shared with TRBD2. Germline CDR1 and CDR2: SGHVS and FNYEAQ. J lost 3 bases, V lost 5 bases, and 7 bases had no gene match. This CDR3 comprises 16 residues. CDR3 in amino acids: CASSATSGIYYNEQFF. Here the CDR3 DNA reads TGTGCCAGCAGCGCTACTAGCGGGATCTACTACAATGAGCAGTTCTTC. Full variable domain (rest looked up from reference TRBV7-6 and TRBJ2-1): GAGVSQSPRYKVTKRGQDVALRCDPISGHVSLYWYRQALGQGPEFLTYFNYEAQQDKSGLPNDRFSAERPEGSISTLTIQRTEQRDSAMYRCASSATSGIYYNEQFFGPGTRLTVL.

This clone was seen a few times. The chain links TRBV30 to TRBJ2-5, with 9 positions matching TRBD2. Looked up from germline, CDR1 is GTSNPN and CDR2 is SVGIG (reference sequence). The CDR3 runs 14 residues. The V and J ends lost 5 bases and 5 bases, in that order; junction bases with no gene match: 9. The CDR3, as DNA: TGTGCCTGGCGATTAGCGGGAGCTTGGGAGACCCAGTACTTC. This encodes CAWRLAGAWETQYF.

The chain uses TRBV29-1 and TRBJ2-2; 8 bases fit TRBD1. The CDR3 is 13 residues long. Germline V gene data show CDR1 as SQVTM and CDR2 as ANQGSEA. J gave up 4 bases and V 7 bases, and 5 bases lay outside the gene matches. CDR3 sequence (DNA): TGCAGCGGGGGAACAGGGGGCACCGGGGAGCTGTTTTTT. Its protein product is CSGGTGGTGELFF.

V is TRBV5-1 and J is TRBJ1-1; TRBD1 is a possible D gene (5 bases). V shed 5 bases and J shed 8 bases, with 19 bases lying between them. The CDR3 consists of 14 residues. From germline, CDR1 is SGHRS and CDR2 YFSETQ. CDR3 protein: CASSKTESSREAFF. The CDR3 bases are TGCGCCAGCAGTAAGACAGAATCCTCAAGAGAAGCTTTCTTT.

The chain has TRBV30 and TRBJ2-1; D may be TRBD1 or TRBD2 (6 bases each). Germline V CDR1 and CDR2: GTSNPN, SVGIG (reference sequence). V lost 2 bases and J lost 6, with 11 bases in between. The CDR3 extends over 13 amino acids. The CDR3 DNA sequence: TGTGCCTGGAGTTACGGAGGGGGCAATGAGCAGTTCTTC. Its protein is CAWSYGGGNEQFF. Supplemented by reference TRBV30 and TRBJ2-1, the full variable domain reads SQTIHQWPATLVQPVGSPLSLECTVEGTSNPNLYWYRQAAGRGLQLLFYSVGIGQISSEVPQNLSASRPQDRQFILSSKKLLLSDSGFYLCAWSYGGGNEQFFGPGTRLTVL.

The V call is TRBV6-1, the J call TRBJ2-7, with D tentatively TRBD2 (6 bases). Germline loops: CDR1 MNHNS, CDR2 SASEGT. V lost 0 bases to trimming and J lost 2 bases, with 11 bases between them. The CDR3 consists of 15 residues. The CDR3 reads CASSEAVWGAYEQYF. DNA for the CDR3: TGTGCCAGCAGTGAAGCTGTGTGGGGGGCCTACGAGCAGTACTTC.

This clone was counted between two and nine times. The chain couples TRBV15 to TRBJ2-1; 7 positions match TRBD1. Germline assignment: CDR1 LNHNV and CDR2 YYDKDF (reference sequence). V dropped 4 bases and J dropped 7; count of bases not matched to a gene: 1. The CDR3 runs to 12 residues. The CDR3 DNA reads TGTGCCACCAGCAAACAGGGGAATGAGCAGTTCTTC. Protein: CATSKQGNEQFF.

The rearrangement joins TRBV6-1 to TRBJ2-7; D could derive from TRBD1 or TRBD2 (5 bases each). The CDR3 runs 13 residues. The germline V and J ends were trimmed by 4 bases and 3 bases, with 10 bases remaining between them. Germline V CDR1 and CDR2: MNHNS, SASEGT. The CDR3 bases are TGTGCCAGCAGTGGGGGGACCCGCTACGAGCAGTACTTC. As protein: CASSGGTRYEQYF.

V gene TRBV2 combines with J gene TRBJ1-6; 8 bases fit TRBD1. Germline V gene sequence: CDR1 SNHLY, CDR2 FYNNEI. Trimming removed 6 bases from V and 7 bases from J; junction bases left unmatched: 8. The CDR3 contains 15 residues. CDR3 amino acids: CASRGWTGKNSPLHF. DNA of the CDR3: TGTGCCAGCAGGGGATGGACAGGGAAAAATTCACCCCTCCACTTT.